The rows below give T cell receptor beta chains drawn from one sample of a study of blood T cells in healthy people across ages. TCRdb re-derived calls from the 5' RACE reads in MiXCR, one entry per CDR3 protein. The sample shows more than 1,400,000 distinct CDR3 sequences, 40% to 50% of them seen only once. The sequenced sample was blood. All receptors derive from a woman younger than 30 in good health. Each CDR3 is given with its conserved first and last residue.

TRBV2,TRBJ1-4,CASSEPIQGEKLFF
TRBV4-1,TRBJ1-5,CASSQGEGLVQPQHF
TRBV4-1,TRBJ2-1,CASSLLGLAVYNEQFF
TRBV2,TRBJ2-5,CASSGGTDLYGQYF
TRBV4-1,TRBJ2-1,CASSPQGGSLNEQFF
TRBV20-1,TRBJ2-1,CSARDPLAGFSYNEQFF
TRBV11-2,TRBJ2-2,CASSTTQGATGELFF
TRBV20-1,TRBJ1-1,CSASPQGGTEAFF
TRBV7-2,TRBJ2-1,CASSSSSGERNEQFF
TRBV7-9,TRBJ2-1,CASSPRTKMLDEQFF
TRBV9,TRBJ2-1,CASSVVGTGVPSSYNEQFF
TRBV14,TRBJ2-1,CASSHVASVGGEQFF
TRBV7-9,.,CASSLAASGSNEQYF
TRBV21-1,.,CASSNVWTDSCEQYF
TRBV7-8,TRBJ2-7,CASRIGREGFRYEQYF
TRBV24-1,TRBJ2-7,CATSDLLGPSSYEQYF
TRBV7-9,TRBJ2-4,CASSLRGGDLAKNIQYF
TRBV3-1,TRBJ2-6,CASLSRTNSGANVLTF
TRBV4-1,TRBJ1-1,CASTQGRTEAFF
TRBV28,TRBJ1-5,CASSSRRRPQHF
TRBV7-2,TRBJ2-3,CASSLVVGGSTDTQYF
TRBV20-1,TRBJ2-4,CSARSSSCIQYF
TRBV5-1,TRBJ2-2,CASSLVVGGDAGELFF
TRBV4-2,TRBJ2-2,CASSQDQTGGTGELFF
TRBV6-5,TRBJ1-2,CASSTGQGSVGYTF
TRBV3-1,TRBJ2-1,CASSQFPAGEQFF
TRBV12-3/TRBV12-4,TRBJ1-1,CASSLTGMNTEAFF
TRBV5-1,TRBJ2-1,CASSPSMVSGRNEQFF
TRBV6-5,TRBJ2-3,CASSYTPGLVTDTQYF
TRBV9,TRBJ2-1,CASSVGVFSNEQFF
TRBV20-1,TRBJ2-7,CSASRPGGSSYEQYF
TRBV7-9,.,CASLSSGGEQYF
TRBV20-1,TRBJ2-7,CSARVPAGVNEQYF
TRBV20-1,.,CSATPGDEQYF
TRBV10-3,TRBJ2-1,CAISYGTNVNEQFF
TRBV6-1,TRBJ2-3,CASRENDRVIFFTDTQYF
TRBV28,TRBJ1-2,CASRGSEKRGYTF
TRBV25-1,TRBJ2-5,CATVPGQGEETQYF